The T cell receptor beta chain described here comes from a study of Graves' ophthalmopathy and Graves' hyperthyroidism. Study-level points and caveats: Appearing in blood as well were most expanded thyroid clonotypes above 0.001 frequency.

Many counts were recorded for this clonotype. The antigen is undetermined. J gave up 1 base and V 0 bases, and 4 bases lay outside the gene matches. Germline CDR1 is DFQATT and CDR2 is SNEGSKA (reference sequence). The CDR3 has 16 residues. From RNA, the CDR3 regions of TCR beta chains were amplified and sequenced. An opening RT-PCR round employed HTBI primers and preceded a second-round multiplex PCR. MiXCR, run by TCRdb on the multiplex PCR reads, gives a single entry per CDR3 protein. The sample has roughly 350,000 distinct CDR3 sequences; 17% are singletons. The gene calls are TRBV20-1 and TRBJ2-5, with 11 bases matching TRBD2. The sample taken for sequencing was peripheral blood. This receptor was taken from an adult woman with stable Graves' hyperthyroidism. The CDR3 spells CSARDVAGGPQETQYF. The CDR3 region has the DNA TGCAGTGCTAGAGATGTAGCGGGAGGGCCCCAAGAGACCCAGTACTTC.